The 24 T cell receptor beta chains in this list originate from one sample, sequenced in a study of T-cell memory formation after mild COVID-19. A single record per CDR3 protein comes from TCRdb applying MiXCR to the 5' RACE reads. The sample lists over 450,000 distinct CDR3 sequences, just over 20% seen once, with under 15% in the top ten. Sequencing used PBMCs or a T cell subset sorted from them (not recorded which). All receptors derive from an adult woman who had mild COVID-19 (a few samples of this study predate the infection). Cell type and time point are not known.

The chain links TRBV5-1 to TRBJ1-2, with D unresolved. V was pared by 6 bases and J by 0 bases, with 12 bases between. Germline V gene data show CDR1 as SGHRS and CDR2 as YFSETQ. The CDR3 length is 14 residues. The CDR3 reads CASTIASANYGYTF. In DNA, the CDR3 is TGCGCCAGCACCATTGCCAGCGCTAACTATGGCTACACCTTC. Looking up the rest from reference TRBV5-1 and TRBJ1-2 gives the full variable domain: KAGVTQTPRYLIKTRGQQVTLSCSPISGHRSVSWYQQTPGQGLQFLFEYFSETQRNKGNFPGRFSGRQFSNSRSEMNVSTLELGDSALYLCASTIASANYGYTFGSGTRLTVV.

As concerns this clonotype: A much larger clone sits a single nucleotide away, making a read error possible. V and J are TRBV5-1 and TRBJ2-7; perhaps TRBD2 as D (5 bases). CDR1 and CDR2 (germline): SGHRS, YFSETQ. This CDR3 is built from 13 residues. CDR3 DNA: TGCGCCAGCCGCTTGGTTCCCGGAGGCGAGCAGTACTTC. It specifies CASRLVPGGEQYF.

The chain uses TRBV10-3 and TRBJ2-5; D is unresolved. Trimming took 0 bases from V and 5 from J, leaving 10 bases between them. This CDR3 has 14 amino acids. CDR1 and CDR2 (germline): ENHRY, SYGVKD. CDR3 nucleotides: TGTGCCATCAGTGAGTCGAAAGTGGCCGAGACCCAGTACTTC. As protein: CAISESKVAETQYF.

This chain joins TRBV11-2 and TRBJ2-5; 8 positions match TRBD1. This CDR3 is 15 amino acids long. V lost 5 bases to trimming and J lost 0 bases; unmatched junction nucleotides: 5. CDR1 is SGHAT, CDR2 FQNNGV, per germline. This chain's CDR3 is CASSRTGSYQETQYF. The CDR3 region has the DNA TGTGCCAGCAGCCGGACAGGGTCGTACCAAGAGACCCAGTACTTC.

This clonotype has at least ten counts. The chain joins TRBV5-1 to TRBJ2-1; maybe TRBD1 (5 bases). Germline values: CDR1 SGHRS, CDR2 YFSETQ. The CDR3 is 15 residues long. Trimming removed 4 bases at V and 6 bases at J, with 17 bases between. The CDR3: CASSPLVTGTNEQFF. DNA for the CDR3: TGCGCCAGCAGCCCGCTCGTAACAGGTACCAATGAGCAGTTCTTC.

As concerns this clonotype: Germline and junction disagree at one end, which may indicate a read error. This chain joins TRBV20-1 and TRBJ2-2; D is unresolved. CDR1 is DFQATT and CDR2 is SNEGSKA in the germline V gene (reference sequence). CDR3 length equals 14 residues. The CDR3 DNA follows: TGCAGTGCTAGGGGCGGTGGGAACGCCGGGGAGCTGTTTTTT. This codes for CSARGGGNAGELFF.

The table lists this clonotype with a few counts. The V and J genes are TRBV5-1 and TRBJ2-1, with TRBD2 matching 16 bases. Unmatched junction bases numbered 7, after V lost 0 bases and J lost 4 bases. Germline V gene data show CDR1 as SGHRS and CDR2 as YFSETQ. The length of the CDR3 is 19 residues. The CDR3 nucleotides are TGCGCCAGCAGCTTGGCCGGGACTAGCGGGGGGGTAGGGTACAATGAGCAGTTCTTC. Amino acids: CASSLAGTSGGVGYNEQFF.

DNA of the CDR3: TGTGCCAGCAGCCGAACAGGGTGGGTCGAGCAGTACTTC. This encodes CASSRTGWVEQYF. V usage is TRBV6-6 and J usage is TRBJ2-7; D might be TRBD1 (6 bases). The germline V gene has CDR1 MNHNY and CDR2 SVGAGI (reference sequence). The CDR3 length is 13 residues. Trimming cost V 6 bases and J 6 bases, with 15 bases left between them.

This clonotype occurred a few times. This chain links TRBV20-1 with TRBJ1-2, with 11 bases lining up with TRBD1. The CDR3 is 14 amino acids. Losses at the gene ends were 6 bases for V and 8 bases for J; bases not matched to a gene: 11. Germline CDR1 and CDR2: DFQATT and SNEGSKA (reference sequence). The CDR3 protein is CSAPQRDRGVGYTF. For the CDR3, the DNA is TGCAGTGCGCCCCAGAGGGACAGGGGGGTAGGCTACACCTTC.

The chain employs TRBV12-3 or TRBV12-4 and TRBJ1-6, with TRBD1 as a possible D gene (6 bases). CDR3 length equals 12 residues. V was trimmed by 6 bases and J by 9 bases, leaving 9 bases between them. The CDR3 region is CASRGGRSPLHF. DNA for the CDR3: TGTGCCAGCAGGGGGGGGCGTTCACCCCTCCACTTT.

This clonotype has only a few counts. V is TRBV7-3 and J is TRBJ1-3; 9 bases agree with TRBD1. Germline V CDR1 and CDR2: SGHTA, FQGTGA. The J segment lost 4 bases and the V segment lost 3 bases, leaving 4 bases of the junction unmatched. The CDR3 consists of 15 residues. The CDR3 nucleotides are TGTGCCAGCAGCTTGGACAGGGGAAGGGGAAACACCATATATTTT. It specifies CASSLDRGRGNTIYF. Full variable domain (outside the CDR3, taken from reference TRBV7-3 and TRBJ1-3): GAGVSQTPSNKVTEKGKYVELRCDPISGHTALYWYRQSLGQGPEFLIYFQGTGAADDSGLPNDRFFAVRPEGSVSTLKIQRTERGDSAVYLCASSLDRGRGNTIYFGEGSWLTVV.

The table lists this clonotype with a few counts. The chain is built from TRBV21-1 and TRBJ1-3; TRBD1, as called in the table, went unchecked against the DNA. TRBV21-1 is a documented pseudogene. This CDR3 comprises 17 residues. The CDR3 DNA reads TGTGCCAGCAGCAAAGTTACAGGGTTGAAGTCTGGAAACACCATATATTTT. Amino acid sequence: CASSKVTGLKSGNTIYF.

This clonotype has more than one count but fewer than ten. The chain couples TRBV5-1 to TRBJ1-1; D gene ambiguous. Germline V CDR1 and CDR2: SGHRS, YFSETQ. The V end was cut by 4 bases, the J end by 10 bases, with 20 bases between. The CDR3 is 14 residues long. CDR3 loop: CASSIEIPNEGAFF. DNA of the CDR3: TGCGCCAGCAGCATTGAAATTCCCAACGAAGGAGCTTTCTTT.

This clonotype has just a few counts. The V and J genes are TRBV20-1 and TRBJ2-7; D not resolved. This CDR3 is built from 13 residues. V lost 5 bases and J lost 0, with 11 bases in between. Germline V gene data show CDR1 as DFQATT and CDR2 as SNEGSKA (reference sequence). The CDR3 here is CSARVTGSYEQYF. CDR3 sequence (DNA): TGCAGTGCTCGCGTGACCGGCTCCTACGAGCAGTACTTC.

This clonotype occurred a few times. The chain joins TRBV20-1 to TRBJ2-7; D tentatively fits TRBD1 or TRBD2 (5 bases each). Germline V gene sequence: CDR1 DFQATT, CDR2 SNEGSKA (reference sequence). This CDR3 is built from 13 residues. With 1 base removed from V and 2 bases from J, the gap between germline ends came to 9 bases. Written as DNA, the CDR3 is TGCAGTGCTAGAGCGGGACCTGCCTACGAGCAGTACTTC. Encoded protein: CSARAGPAYEQYF.

This chain connects TRBV6-5 to TRBJ2-3, with D uncertain. Germline-derived CDR1 and CDR2 are MNHEY and SVGAGI. This CDR3 contains 14 residues. The germline V and J ends were trimmed by 6 bases and 4 bases, with 14 bases remaining between them. CDR3 sequence (DNA): TGTGCCAGCAGCTGGGCTAGTGGGGCAGATACGCAGTATTTT. Encoded protein: CASSWASGADTQYF.

J is TRBJ2-1 and V is TRBV7-9; D tentatively fits TRBD1 or TRBD2 (5 bases each). The ends were cut back, 7 bases at V and 8 bases at J, with 21 bases in the middle. CDR1 is SEHNR, CDR2 FQNEAQ, per germline (reference sequence). There are 15 residues in the CDR3. CDR3 loop: CASKERVVGRDEQFF. In DNA form, the CDR3 reads TGTGCCAGCAAAGAACGGGTGGTGGGGCGGGATGAGCAGTTCTTC.

This clonotype has more than one count but fewer than ten. This chain links TRBV6-4 with TRBJ2-1; 9 positions agree with TRBD1. CDR3 length: 19 residues. Unmatched junction bases numbered 20, after V lost 4 bases and J lost 7 bases. Germline CDR1 reads MRHNA; CDR2 reads SNTAGT. CDR3 sequence reads: CASSAGTGYSLDKENEQFF. The CDR3 DNA sequence: TGTGCCAGCAGTGCCGGGACAGGGTATAGCCTGGACAAAGAAAATGAGCAGTTCTTC.

This clonotype was picked up a small number of times. J is TRBJ2-7 and V is TRBV7-9; D might be TRBD1 (6 bases). CDR1 and CDR2 from the germline V gene are SEHNR and FQNEAQ (reference sequence). This CDR3 comprises 17 residues. Trimming took off 0 bases at V and 1 base at J, with 16 bases between the two ends. The CDR3 region has the DNA TGTGCCAGCAGCTTAGCGCCGGACAGCCCGTCTTCCTACGAGCAGTACTTC. It translates to CASSLAPDSPSSYEQYF.

This chain uses TRBV20-1 with TRBJ2-7; the match to TRBD1 covers 7 bases. Germline assignment: CDR1 DFQATT and CDR2 SNEGSKA (reference sequence). Trimming cost V 5 bases and J 5 bases; bases outside gene matches: 15. The CDR3 runs to 15 residues. The CDR3 here is CSAPHSADRIDEQYF. The CDR3, as DNA: TGCAGTGCTCCCCATTCGGCGGACAGGATAGACGAGCAGTACTTC.

This clonotype has a handful of counts. The genes are TRBV2 and TRBJ2-7, with 7 bases fitting TRBD1. The CDR3 consists of 16 residues. CDR1 SNHLY and CDR2 FYNNEI come from the germline V gene. Unmatched junction bases numbered 18, after V lost 7 bases and J lost 6 bases. The CDR3 region is CASIQGGLAGPGEQYF. CDR3 bases: TGTGCCAGCATCCAAGGGGGCCTCGCGGGCCCCGGCGAGCAGTACTTC.

The gene calls are TRBV29-1 and TRBJ2-1; D is uncertain. This CDR3 spans 16 amino acids. Germline V gene data show CDR1 as SQVTM and CDR2 as ANQGSEA. The V end was cut by 4 bases, the J end by 1 base, with 17 bases between. CDR3 DNA sequence: TGCAGCGTTGGCATCACGACGGCGGTTTCCTACAATGAGCAGTTCTTC. Amino acids: CSVGITTAVSYNEQFF.

The chain uses TRBV5-1 and TRBJ1-1; the D gene is possibly TRBD1 (5 bases). CDR1 is SGHRS and CDR2 is YFSETQ in the germline V gene. The CDR3 totals 12 residues. V was clipped by 4 bases and J by 8 bases, with 12 bases between them. The CDR3 sequence: CASSGGVTEAFF. As DNA, the CDR3 is TGCGCCAGCAGCGGAGGGGTGACCGAAGCTTTCTTT. The variable domain in full, with the rest retrieved from reference TRBV5-1 and TRBJ1-1, is KAGVTQTPRYLIKTRGQQVTLSCSPISGHRSVSWYQQTPGQGLQFLFEYFSETQRNKGNFPGRFSGRQFSNSRSEMNVSTLELGDSALYLCASSGGVTEAFFGQGTRLTVV.

This chain links TRBV5-1 with TRBJ2-3; D call uncertain. Germline CDR1 SGHRS, CDR2 YFSETQ. V lost 5 bases to trimming and J lost 6 bases, with 10 bases between them. The CDR3 runs to 12 residues. CDR3 in amino acids: CASRVVEDTQYF. In DNA, the CDR3 is TGCGCCAGCAGGGTGGTGGAGGATACGCAGTATTTT.